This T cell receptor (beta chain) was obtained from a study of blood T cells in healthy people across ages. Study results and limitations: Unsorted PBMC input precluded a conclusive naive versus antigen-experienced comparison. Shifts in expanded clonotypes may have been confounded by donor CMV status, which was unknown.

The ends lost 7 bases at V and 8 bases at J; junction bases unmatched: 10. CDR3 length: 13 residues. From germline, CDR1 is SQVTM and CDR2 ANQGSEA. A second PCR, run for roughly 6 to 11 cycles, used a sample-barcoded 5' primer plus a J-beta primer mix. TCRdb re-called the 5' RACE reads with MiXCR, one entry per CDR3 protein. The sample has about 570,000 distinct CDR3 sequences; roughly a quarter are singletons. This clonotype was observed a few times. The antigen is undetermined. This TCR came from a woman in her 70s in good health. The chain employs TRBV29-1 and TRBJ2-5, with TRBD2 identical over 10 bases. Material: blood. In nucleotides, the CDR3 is TGCAGCGGGAAAACTAGCGGGGCTCCTACCCAGTACTTC. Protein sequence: CSGKTSGAPTQYF. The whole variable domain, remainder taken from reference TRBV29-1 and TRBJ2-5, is SAVISQKPSRDICQRGTSLTIQCQVDSQVTMMFWYRQQPGQSLTLIATANQGSEATYESGFVIDKFPISRPNLTFSTLTVSNMSPEDSSIYLCSGKTSGAPTQYFGPGTRLLVL.